This T cell receptor beta chain was captured in a study of shared clonotypes between healthy human individuals. This CDR3 has 11 residues. Trimming cost V 7 bases and J 7 bases, with 12 bases left between them. Per the germline V gene, CDR1 is GTSNPN and CDR2 is SVGIG (reference sequence). As to this clone: Antigen specificity is unknown.

Study-wide findings and caveats: It was the few donors that limited the genetic and exposure-history diversity represented.

Data came from immunoSEQ multiplex PCR; TCRdb stores just in-frame clones and leaves some out. This sample carries approximately 480,000 clones, 75% to 80% of them seen once, and the ten largest clones take under 15%. The chain employs TRBV30 and TRBJ2-3; D gene uncertain. The receptor's source is a woman aged 35 to 49 in good health. Some clones in this sample may be carry-over from other donors' samples. Sequenced input: PBMCs. DNA of the CDR3: TGTGCCTACTCCACGCCTAATACGCAGTATTTT. Protein sequence: CAYSTPNTQYF.